This TCR beta chain was profiled in a study of shared clonotypes between healthy human individuals. Points from the study as a whole: On the whole, naive subsets had larger estimated richness than memory subsets had. Among donors, sharing of clonotypes was expected to be affected by sequencing depth.

Samples underwent the assay at deep level. In the original processing: ImmunoSEQ supplied junction-only sequences lacking quality scores, so filtering was different. Sequencing was performed with immunoSEQ multiplex PCR; in TCRdb, only in-frame clones are kept and a portion is missing. D and trimming were read from the DNA, whereas the V and J calls and clone size are those reported in that table. The sample shows 2 million to 3 million clones, roughly 93% of them seen only once. This clone was recorded only once. Its antigen is not identified. Germline V gene sequence: CDR1 SGHNT, CDR2 YYREEE (reference sequence). V gave up 4 bases and J gave up 6 bases; unmatched junction bases: 0. The CDR3 contains 13 residues.

The V and J genes are TRBV5-4 and TRBJ2-7; 14 nucleotides align to TRBD2. The sample was naive CD4+ T cells from PBMCs. Described subset: CD45RA+ positively selected. The source is a young man in good health. Some clones in this sample may be carry-over from other donors' samples. CDR3 bases: TGTGCCAGCAGCGGGACTAGCGGGAGCGAGCAGTACTTC. Protein product: CASSGTSGSEQYF.